This T cell receptor (beta chain) is drawn from a study of T cells after yellow fever vaccination (dated by TCRdb to between 2019 and 2020). Background on the whole study: The SMART-Seq v4 Ultra Low Input RNA kit was used to prepare libraries from fractions with low cell numbers. Bulk PBMC replicates and cell subsets were isolated from blood drawn at multiple timepoints before and after both primary and secondary immunization. To follow T-cell clones before and after primary and booster YFV17D yellow fever vaccination, bulk TCR alpha and beta repertoires were sequenced over time. The cohort comprised two healthy male donors, one aged 18 to 30 and one aged 30 to 40 years.

Taken with the paper, the label for treatment or condition translates to: live attenuated yellow fever vaccine strain. At each blood-draw timepoint, two biological replicates of bulk PBMCs were obtained. PBMCs were isolated from peripheral blood using a standard Ficoll-Paque protocol. RNA was extracted with TriZol from bulk PBMCs, CD4 and CD8 fractions, and dextramer-positive and dextramer-negative fractions. TCR cDNA was made using 5'RACE template switching, a step that added a universal primer site and unique molecular identifiers. Priming of cDNA synthesis was performed from both the TCR alpha and TCR beta constant segments. Two PCR steps were used to amplify libraries, with sample barcodes and sequencing adapters being added in the second step. Sequencing of libraries was done on Illumina HiSeq 2500 (2x100 bp) or NovaSeq (2x150 bp). From the authors' description of their analysis: Reads were demultiplexed and collapsed into UMI consensus sequences with MIGEC, and V(D)J alignment was performed with MiXCR. Vaccine-responding clonotypes were identified with edgeR using replicate PBMC samples, with FDR below 0.01 and a log2 fold change above 5 up to day 15 being required. Each bulk clonotype was labeled CD4 or CD8 based on which sequenced repertoire, CD4 or CD8, contained the clonotype at higher abundance. TCRdb reprocessed the public reads (quality trimming at Q25 with fastp, clone calling with MiXCR) and kept in-frame beta chains. Here each entry gathers all rows of one CDR3 protein and keeps the most common genes and DNA. For this entry, the V and J calls and clone size follow TCRdb and not the study's own pipeline. For this sample the table gives hundreds of thousands of distinct CDR3 sequences, of which 9% to 15% were detected only once. The ten most abundant clones make up under 15% of the sample.

Its CDR3 holds 12 amino acids, cysteine through phenylalanine. Only the CDR3 portion is preserved as DNA: 36 bases, with reading frame beginning at the first base. The V end loses 1 base and the J end loses 4 bases, and a stretch of 2 bases separates them. CDR1 LGHNA and CDR2 YSLEER were looked up in the germline V gene. Broader findings and caveats from the paper: After the booster, most of the clones that had expanded following primary vaccination were detected again (almost 98% of CD4 and 88% of CD8), which suggests that memory was broadly maintained. Because abundant contaminating clonotypes from the bulk population could be contained in FACS-sorted repertoires, computational filtering was required. A small share of clonotypes occurred in both CD4 and CD8 compartments, likely arising from convergent recombination. Because only a couple of donors were included in the study, the extent to which the findings can be generalized is limited. Compared with the primary T-cell response, the secondary T-cell response was faster but weaker, reaching its peak on day 5 rather than on day 15.

In this sample, this clonotype turned up a few times. Its antigen is unknown. Nothing much larger sits one base from this clone, and base qualities are not available. The chain employs TRBV4-3 and TRBJ1-3; the D gene is not confidently resolved. The sample consisted of PBMCs, taken on the day of the yellow fever booster vaccination. This TCR derives from a man in his thirties or forties who received the YFV17D yellow fever vaccine. The DNA reads as follows: TGCGCCAGCAGCCAAGTCGGAAACACCATATATTTT. The encoded protein is CASSQVGNTIYF.